This T cell receptor (beta chain) was profiled in a study of blood T cell repertoires in COVID-19 (TCRdb year 2020). Some background on the complete study: Samples from collaborators originated in the United States, Italy and Spain and spanned both the acute and convalescent phases of COVID-19. The material from the prospective study consisted of cDNA or gDNA derived from T cells, B-cell-depleted T cells, or PBMCs. Deeply sampled blood TCRbeta repertoires from subjects exposed to, actively infected with, or recovered from COVID-19 were included in the dataset. The repertoires were released in a freely available public database intended as a resource for research on the immune response to SARS-CoV-2. Samples came from the ongoing ImmuneRACE study (first 160 participants) plus 1,254 subjects from 6 global collaborators. Sample metadata almost always included a de-identified subject ID, COVID-19 status, age in years and sex. Where available, HLA class I and class II types were obtained from metadata supplied by the sample provider rather than from assay-based typing. What the study reported, not specific to this receptor: The amount of clinical and demographic metadata varied by source and participant and was provided uncurated.

TCRbeta CDR3 regions were amplified from genomic DNA using the immunoSEQ Assay, a bias-controlled multiplex PCR. In the authors' own workflow: Within the assay, amplification of reference gene primers was used to estimate how many nucleated cells each sample contained. To quantify the absolute abundance of each unique TCRbeta CDR3 rearrangement, sequence reads were collapsed and filtered. For each sample, productive Simpson clonality was calculated by taking the square root of Simpson's diversity index across productive rearrangements. TCRdb took over this immuneACCESS table, retaining in-frame rearrangements with V and J assigned. Such tables are incomplete; in checked studies, under half of the missing clones stem from an unresolved V gene, and the remainder is unexplained. V and J calls and clone size are given by that table; D and trimming were obtained from the DNA. This sample lists roughly 410,000 clones; approximately 89% were detected once. The ten largest account for about 1.6% of the sample.

The CDR3 runs 16 residues from the cysteine to the phenylalanine. Solely the CDR3 DNA is kept, with 48 bases framed from the first base. CDR1 and CDR2 are drawn from the germline V gene (reference sequence): LNHDA, SQIVND. V is cut by 7 bases and J by 2 bases, and the space between the germline ends is 20 bases. Note on this clone: Its antigen remains unidentified. The input lacks base qualities; no much larger clone sits a single base away.

One collaborating source in Seattle enrolled patients during active infection and followed them longitudinally through the course of disease. Whole blood was collected in K2EDTA tubes by collaborating institutions according to the institutions' own protocols. For TCRbeta analysis, collaborators shipped samples as frozen whole blood, isolated PBMCs, or DNA extracted from either of those sample types. This clonotype was sampled from a woman aged 40 to 55 with COVID-19, enrolled during active disease. The sample consisted of peripheral blood. Here the chain combines TRBV19 and TRBJ1-1, and possibly TRBD1, on 6 matching bases. The nucleotide sequence reads as follows: TGTGCCAGTATAAGGGGGAAGATGCTTGGAAACACTGAAGCTTTCTTT. The encoded protein is CASIRGKMLGNTEAFF.